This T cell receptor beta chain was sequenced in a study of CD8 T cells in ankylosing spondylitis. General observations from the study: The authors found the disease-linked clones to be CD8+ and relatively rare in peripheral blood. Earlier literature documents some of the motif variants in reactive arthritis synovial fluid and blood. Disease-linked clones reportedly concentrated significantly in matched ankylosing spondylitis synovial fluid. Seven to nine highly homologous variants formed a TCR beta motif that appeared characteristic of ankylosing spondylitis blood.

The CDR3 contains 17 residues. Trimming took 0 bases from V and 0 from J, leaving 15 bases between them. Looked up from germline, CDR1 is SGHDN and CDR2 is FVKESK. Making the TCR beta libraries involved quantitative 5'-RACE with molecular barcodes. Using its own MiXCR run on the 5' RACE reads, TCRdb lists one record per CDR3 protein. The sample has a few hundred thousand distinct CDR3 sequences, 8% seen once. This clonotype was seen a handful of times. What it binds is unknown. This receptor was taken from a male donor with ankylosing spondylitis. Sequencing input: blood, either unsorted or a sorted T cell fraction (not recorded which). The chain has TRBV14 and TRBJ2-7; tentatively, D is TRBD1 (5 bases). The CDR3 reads CASSQEVSPGYSYEQYF. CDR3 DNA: TGTGCCAGCAGCCAAGAGGTTTCACCAGGGTACTCCTACGAGCAGTACTTC.